This T cell receptor (beta chain) was captured by sequencing in a study of sequential checkpoint blockade in melanoma. At the level of the study: After both sequences, patients received maintenance nivolumab.

Method: immunoSEQ multiplex PCR; TCRdb's copy keeps in-frame clones and lacks some. The profile shows 27,000 or so clones, over 60% of them singletons. This clone appeared once. Treatment defined: randomized to nivolumab then ipilimumab (arm A) or the reverse (arm B). Trimming took off 7 bases at V and 6 bases at J, with 20 bases between the two ends. This CDR3 is built from 15 residues. Germline V gene data show CDR1 as SGHTA and CDR2 as FQGNSA. The V and J genes are TRBV7-2 and TRBJ2-3, with D possibly TRBD2 on 7 matching bases. Sequencing was performed on CD8+ T cells sorted from blood (inferred from file names), taken from a patient given nivolumab and ipilimumab in sequence. The receptor was derived from a human donor with melanoma. In DNA, the CDR3 is TGTGCCAGCACCCCAGGCGGAGGGGGGGCCGATACGCAGTATTTT. Translating gives CASTPGGGGADTQYF.